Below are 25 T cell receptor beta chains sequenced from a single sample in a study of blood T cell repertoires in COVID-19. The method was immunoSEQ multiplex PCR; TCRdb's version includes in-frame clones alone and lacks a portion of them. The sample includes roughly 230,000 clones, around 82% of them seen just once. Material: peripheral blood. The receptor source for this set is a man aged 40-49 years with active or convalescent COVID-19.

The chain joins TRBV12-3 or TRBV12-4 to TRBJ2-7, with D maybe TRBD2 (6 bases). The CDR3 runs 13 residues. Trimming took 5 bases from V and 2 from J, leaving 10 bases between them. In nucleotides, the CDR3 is TGTGCCAGCAGTACTGGCGGGACCTACGAGCAGTACTTC. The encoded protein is CASSTGGTYEQYF.

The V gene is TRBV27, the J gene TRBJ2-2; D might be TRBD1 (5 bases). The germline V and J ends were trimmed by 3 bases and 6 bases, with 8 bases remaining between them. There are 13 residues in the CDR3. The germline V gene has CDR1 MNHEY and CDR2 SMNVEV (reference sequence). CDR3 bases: TGTGCCAGCAGTTTGCAGGGCTCCGGGGAGCTGTTTTTT. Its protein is CASSLQGSGELFF.

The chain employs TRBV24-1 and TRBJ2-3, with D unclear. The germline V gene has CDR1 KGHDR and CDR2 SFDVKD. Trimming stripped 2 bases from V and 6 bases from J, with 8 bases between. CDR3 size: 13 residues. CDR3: CATSDSTWDTQYF. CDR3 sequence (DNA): TGTGCCACCAGTGATTCCACTTGGGATACGCAGTATTTT.

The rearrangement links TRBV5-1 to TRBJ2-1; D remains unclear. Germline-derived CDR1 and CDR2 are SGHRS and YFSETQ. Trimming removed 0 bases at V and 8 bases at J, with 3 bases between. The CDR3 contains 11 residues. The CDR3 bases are TGCGCCAGCAGCTTGGCCTATGAGCAGTTCTTC. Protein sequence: CASSLAYEQFF.

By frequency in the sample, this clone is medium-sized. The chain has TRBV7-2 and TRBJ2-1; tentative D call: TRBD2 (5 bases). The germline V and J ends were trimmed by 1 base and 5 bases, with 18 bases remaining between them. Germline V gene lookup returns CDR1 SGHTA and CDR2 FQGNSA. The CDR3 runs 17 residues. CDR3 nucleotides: TGTGCCAGCAGCTTAGAAGGCCCTAGCATAACTCACAATGAGCAGTTCTTC. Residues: CASSLEGPSITHNEQFF.

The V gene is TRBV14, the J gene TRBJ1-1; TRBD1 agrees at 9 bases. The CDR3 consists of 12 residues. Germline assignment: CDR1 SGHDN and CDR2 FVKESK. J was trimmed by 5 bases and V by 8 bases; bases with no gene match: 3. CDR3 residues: CASDRGYTEAFF. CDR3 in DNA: TGTGCCAGCGACAGGGGGTATACTGAAGCTTTCTTT.

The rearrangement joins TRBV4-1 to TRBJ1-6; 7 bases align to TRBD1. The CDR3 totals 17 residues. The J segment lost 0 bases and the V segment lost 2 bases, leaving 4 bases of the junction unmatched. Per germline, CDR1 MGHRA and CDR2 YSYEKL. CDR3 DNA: TGCGCCAGCAGCCAAACAGGGGAAAGCTCCTATAATTCACCCCTCCACTTT. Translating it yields CASSQTGESSYNSPLHF.

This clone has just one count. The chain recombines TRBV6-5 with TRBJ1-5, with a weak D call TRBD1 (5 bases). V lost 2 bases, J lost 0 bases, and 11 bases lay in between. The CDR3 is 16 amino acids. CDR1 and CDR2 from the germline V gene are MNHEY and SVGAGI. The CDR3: CASSYEPGFSNQPQHF. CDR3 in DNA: TGTGCCAGCAGTTACGAGCCAGGGTTTAGCAATCAGCCCCAGCATTTT.

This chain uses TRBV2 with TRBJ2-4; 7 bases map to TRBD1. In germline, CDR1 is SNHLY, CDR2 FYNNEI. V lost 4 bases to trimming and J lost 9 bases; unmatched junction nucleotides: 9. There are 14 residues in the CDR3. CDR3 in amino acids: CASSVGQQKGIQYF. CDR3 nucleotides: TGTGCCAGCAGTGTGGGACAGCAAAAGGGCATTCAGTACTTC.

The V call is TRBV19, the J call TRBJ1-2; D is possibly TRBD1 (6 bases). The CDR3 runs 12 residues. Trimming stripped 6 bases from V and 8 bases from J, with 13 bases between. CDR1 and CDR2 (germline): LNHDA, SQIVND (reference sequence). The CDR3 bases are TGTGCCAGTAGATACAGGGCCAGGGGCTACACCTTC. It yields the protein CASRYRARGYTF.

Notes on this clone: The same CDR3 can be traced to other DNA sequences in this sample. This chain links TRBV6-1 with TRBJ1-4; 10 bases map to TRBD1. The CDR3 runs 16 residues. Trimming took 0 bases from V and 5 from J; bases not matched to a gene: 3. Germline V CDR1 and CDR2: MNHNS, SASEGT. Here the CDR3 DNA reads TGTGCCAGCAGTGAAGCGCTGGGACAGGGGAATGAAAAACTGTTTTTT. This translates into CASSEALGQGNEKLFF.

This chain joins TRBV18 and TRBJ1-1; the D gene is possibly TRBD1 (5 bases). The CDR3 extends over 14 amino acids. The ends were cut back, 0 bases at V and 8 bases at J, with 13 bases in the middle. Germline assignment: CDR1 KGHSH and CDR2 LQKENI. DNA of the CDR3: TGTGCCAGCTCACCACCTGGCAGGGCGTCCGAAGCTTTCTTT. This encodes CASSPPGRASEAFF.

CDR3 loop: CATSPGDAGGPQHF. Here the CDR3 DNA reads TGTGCCACCAGCCCGGGGGATGCCGGGGGGCCCCAGCATTTT. This chain connects TRBV15 to TRBJ1-5, with D perhaps TRBD1 (5 bases). The CDR3 is 14 amino acids. The germline V gene encodes CDR1 LNHNV and CDR2 YYDKDF (reference sequence). Trimming removed 5 bases from V and 9 bases from J, with 17 bases in between.

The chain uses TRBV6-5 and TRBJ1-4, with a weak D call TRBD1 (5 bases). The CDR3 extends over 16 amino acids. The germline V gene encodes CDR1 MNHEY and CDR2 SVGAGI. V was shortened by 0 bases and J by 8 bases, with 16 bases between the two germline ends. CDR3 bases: TGTGCCAGCAGTTACTCAGGGGCCCAGAATGGGGAAAAACTGTTTTTT. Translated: CASSYSGAQNGEKLFF.

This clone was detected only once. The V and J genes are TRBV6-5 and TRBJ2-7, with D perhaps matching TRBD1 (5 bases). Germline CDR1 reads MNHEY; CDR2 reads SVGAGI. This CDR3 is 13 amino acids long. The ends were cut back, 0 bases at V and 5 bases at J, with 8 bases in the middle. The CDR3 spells CASSYSRQHEQYF. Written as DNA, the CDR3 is TGTGCCAGCAGTTACTCGCGACAGCACGAGCAGTACTTC.

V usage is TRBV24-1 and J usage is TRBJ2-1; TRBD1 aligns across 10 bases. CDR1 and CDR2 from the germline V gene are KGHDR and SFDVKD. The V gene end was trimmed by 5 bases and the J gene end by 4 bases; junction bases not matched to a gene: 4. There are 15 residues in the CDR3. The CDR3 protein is CATSGPGQGYNEQFF. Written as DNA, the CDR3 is TGTGCCACCAGTGGCCCGGGACAGGGGTACAATGAGCAGTTCTTC.

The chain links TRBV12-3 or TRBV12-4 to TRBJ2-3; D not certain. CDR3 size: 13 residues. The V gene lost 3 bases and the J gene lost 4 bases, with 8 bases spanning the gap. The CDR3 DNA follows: TGTGCCAGCAGTTTGGTCAGGCCAGATACGCAGTATTTT. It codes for CASSLVRPDTQYF.

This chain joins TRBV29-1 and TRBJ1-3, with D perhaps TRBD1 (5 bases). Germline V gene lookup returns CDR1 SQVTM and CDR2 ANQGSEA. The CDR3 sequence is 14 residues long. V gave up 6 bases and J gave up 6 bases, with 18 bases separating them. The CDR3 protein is CSVAGTEFENTIYF. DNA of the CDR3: TGCAGCGTCGCCGGGACTGAATTTGAAAACACCATATATTTT.

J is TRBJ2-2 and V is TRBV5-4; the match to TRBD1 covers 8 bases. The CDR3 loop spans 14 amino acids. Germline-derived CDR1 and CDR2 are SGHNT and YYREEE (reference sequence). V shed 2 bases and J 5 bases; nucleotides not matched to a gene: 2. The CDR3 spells CASSLTGGTGELFF. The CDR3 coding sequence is TGTGCCAGCAGCTTAACAGGGGGGACCGGGGAGCTGTTTTTT.

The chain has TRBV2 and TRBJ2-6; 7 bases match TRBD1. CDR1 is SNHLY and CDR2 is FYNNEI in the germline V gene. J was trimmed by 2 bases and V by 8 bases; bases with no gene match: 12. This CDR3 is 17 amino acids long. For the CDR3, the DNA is TGTGCCAGCGCCCGGGACAGACGATTCCCTGGGGCCAACGTCCTGACTTTC. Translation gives CASARDRRFPGANVLTF.

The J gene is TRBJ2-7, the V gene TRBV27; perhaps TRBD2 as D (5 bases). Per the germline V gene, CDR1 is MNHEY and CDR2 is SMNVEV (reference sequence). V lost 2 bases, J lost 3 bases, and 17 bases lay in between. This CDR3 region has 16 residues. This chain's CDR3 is CASSLTGNSAYYEQYF. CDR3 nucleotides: TGTGCCAGCAGTTTAACCGGGAATAGCGCCTACTACGAGCAGTACTTC.

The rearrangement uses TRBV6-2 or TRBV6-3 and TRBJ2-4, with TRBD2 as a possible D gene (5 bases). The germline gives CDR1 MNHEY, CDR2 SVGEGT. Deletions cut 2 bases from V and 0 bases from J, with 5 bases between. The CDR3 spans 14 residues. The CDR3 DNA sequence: TGTGCCAGCAGTTACGCGGGAGCCAAAAACATTCAGTACTTC. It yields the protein CASSYAGAKNIQYF.

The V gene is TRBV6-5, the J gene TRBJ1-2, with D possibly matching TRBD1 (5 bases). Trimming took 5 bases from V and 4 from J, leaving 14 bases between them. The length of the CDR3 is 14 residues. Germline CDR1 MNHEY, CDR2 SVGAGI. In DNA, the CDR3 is TGTGCCAGCAGTCCCTCGGGGGTTCTCTATGGCTACACCTTC. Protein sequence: CASSPSGVLYGYTF.

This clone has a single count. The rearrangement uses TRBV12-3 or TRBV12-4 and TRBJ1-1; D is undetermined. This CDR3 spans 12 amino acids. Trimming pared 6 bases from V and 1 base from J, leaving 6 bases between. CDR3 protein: CASSPSNTEAFF. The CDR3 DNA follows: TGTGCCAGCAGCCCCTCGAACACTGAAGCTTTCTTT.

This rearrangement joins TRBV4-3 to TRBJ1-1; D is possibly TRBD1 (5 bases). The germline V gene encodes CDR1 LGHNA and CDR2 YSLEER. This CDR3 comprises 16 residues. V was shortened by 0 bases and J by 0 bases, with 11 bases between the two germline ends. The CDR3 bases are TGCGCCAGCAGCCAAGATAGCCGGGGGATGAACACTGAAGCTTTCTTT. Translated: CASSQDSRGMNTEAFF.